These T cell receptor beta chains were read from a single sample in a study of sequential checkpoint blockade in melanoma. TCRdb's copy holds only in-frame clones and misses some; the assay was immunoSEQ multiplex PCR. The sample contains around 34,000 clones, under 90% of which appear only once. The sequences come from CD8+ T cells sorted from blood (inferred from file names), collected from a patient given nivolumab and ipilimumab in sequence. The receptor set was obtained from a human donor with melanoma. The CDR3 runs from the conserved cysteine through the conserved F or W. Fields, in order: V gene, clone size, J gene, D gene, CDR3 protein, CDR3 DNA. A D gene is named only where the DNA matches it firmly. Size is omitted from some rows. Given values are once, few, many or a class for expanded clones.

TRBV28	-	TRBJ2-7	-	CAGSLRTINGPLAYEQYF	TGTGCCGGCAGCCTCAGGACTATAAACGGACCTCTCGCCTACGAGCAGTACTTC
TRBV7-6	-	TRBJ1-1	TRBD1	CASSGGQVTEAFF	TGTGCCAGCAGCGGGGGACAGGTCACTGAAGCTTTCTTT
TRBV2	-	TRBJ2-7	TRBD1	CAIHGTGDEQYF	TGTGCCATCCACGGGACAGGGGACGAGCAGTACTTC
TRBV6-5	-	TRBJ2-7	TRBD1	CASSTWTGRYEQYF	TGTGCCAGCAGTACATGGACAGGGAGATACGAGCAGTACTTC
TRBV27	-	TRBJ2-7	TRBD1	CASSLLSGTGYEQYF	TGTGCCAGCAGTTTATTATCCGGGACAGGGTACGAGCAGTACTTC
TRBV10-1	-	TRBJ1-3	-	CASSSIRGNTIYF	TGCGCCAGCAGCTCAATTCGGGGAAACACCATATATTTT
TRBV14	-	TRBJ1-1	TRBD1	CASSQWTGLNTEAFF	TGTGCCAGCAGCCAGTGGACAGGCCTTAACACTGAAGCTTTCTTT
TRBV27	few	TRBJ2-1	TRBD2	CASHGGTSGPNEQFF	TGTGCCAGCCATGGGGGGACTAGCGGTCCCAATGAGCAGTTCTTC
TRBV2	-	TRBJ2-1	TRBD1	CASSEAQKPRQGSLYNEQFF	TGTGCCAGCAGTGAAGCCCAGAAGCCCAGACAGGGTAGCCTCTACAATGAGCAGTTCTTC
TRBV27	few	TRBJ1-2	TRBD1	CASSPTGVRTGYTF	TGTGCCAGCAGCCCGACAGGGGTACGTACTGGCTACACCTTC
TRBV15	-	TRBJ2-3	-	CATSTALSRGWADTQYF	TGTGCCACCAGCACCGCCCTCTCCCGGGGTTGGGCAGATACGCAGTATTTT
TRBV19	-	TRBJ1-5	-	CASRSPWPNQPQHF	TGTGCCAGTAGGTCACCCTGGCCCAATCAGCCCCAGCATTTT
TRBV18	-	TRBJ2-3	-	CASSPQGTDTQYF	TGTGCCAGCTCACCACAGGGGACAGATACGCAGTATTTT
TRBV15	-	TRBJ2-1	-	CATSTPRGHHYNEQFF	TGTGCCACCAGCACTCCACGGGGACACCATTATAATGAGCAGTTCTTC
TRBV27	-	TRBJ2-7	TRBD1	CASTESPGQPMDEQYF	TGTGCCAGCACCGAATCCCCGGGACAGCCGATGGACGAGCAGTACTTC
TRBV4-1	-	TRBJ2-5	TRBD2	CASSQVTSGEETQYF	TGCGCCAGCAGCCAAGTGACTAGCGGGGAGGAGACCCAGTACTTC
TRBV18	-	TRBJ2-1	TRBD2	CASSLLAGGSSYNEQFF	TGTGCCAGCTCACTACTAGCGGGGGGTAGCTCCTACAATGAGCAGTTCTTC
TRBV27	-	TRBJ2-1	TRBD2	CASSLTSGTNEQFF	TGTGCCAGCAGTTTAACTAGCGGGACCAATGAGCAGTTCTTC
TRBV7-2	-	TRBJ2-1	-	CASSLGRKGFAYNEQFF	TGTGCCAGCAGCTTAGGGCGTAAGGGGTTCGCCTACAATGAGCAGTTCTTC
TRBV18	-	TRBJ2-1	TRBD1	CASSLTGTGAYNEQFF	TGTGCCAGCTCACTCACCGGGACAGGGGCCTACAATGAGCAGTTCTTC
TRBV5-6	once	TRBJ2-5	TRBD2	CASSLIVGGAQYF	TGTGCCAGCAGCTTGATCGTCGGGGGGGCCCAGTACTTC
TRBV28	-	TRBJ1-2	-	CASSLMSRTGYTF	TGTGCCAGCAGTTTGATGTCCCGGACAGGCTACACCTTC
TRBV13	-	TRBJ1-1	TRBD1	CASSPPGQGAEAFF	TGTGCCAGCAGCCCCCCAGGACAGGGGGCTGAAGCTTTCTTT
TRBV9	-	TRBJ1-1	-	CASSPYTGTEAFF	TGTGCCAGCAGCCCCTACACGGGGACTGAAGCTTTCTTT
TRBV14	-	TRBJ2-1	-	CASSQDYGGSYNEQFF	TGTGCCAGCAGCCAAGATTACGGGGGATCCTACAATGAGCAGTTCTTC
TRBV7-3	-	TRBJ2-1	-	CASSLGHTLVYNEQFF	TGTGCCAGCAGCTTAGGGCACACGCTCGTCTACAATGAGCAGTTCTTC
TRBV27	-	TRBJ1-5	-	CASSFGSGAYSNQPQHF	TGTGCCAGCAGTTTCGGTTCAGGGGCGTATAGCAATCAGCCCCAGCATTTT
TRBV19	-	TRBJ1-1	TRBD1	CASSMGQGYTEAFF	TGTGCCAGTAGTATGGGACAGGGTTACACTGAAGCTTTCTTT
TRBV7-9	-	TRBJ1-1	-	CASSSRLAKGGGNTEAFF	TGTGCCAGCAGCTCCAGGCTGGCGAAGGGCGGGGGTAACACTGAAGCTTTCTTT
TRBV27	-	TRBJ1-4	-	CASSPIRASGEKLFF	TGTGCCAGCAGTCCAATCCGGGCCTCAGGGGAAAAACTGTTTTTT
TRBV28	-	TRBJ2-7	-	CASRRSSYEQYF	TGTGCCAGCAGACGTAGCTCCTACGAGCAGTACTTC
TRBV28	-	TRBJ1-5	-	CASSWVVGENNQPQHF	TGTGCCAGCAGTTGGGTCGTAGGAGAAAACAATCAGCCCCAGCATTTT
TRBV5-4	-	TRBJ2-7	-	CASSQDDSSSYEQYF	TGCGCCAGCAGCCAAGATGACAGCTCGTCCTACGAGCAGTACTTC
TRBV7-2	-	TRBJ2-3	TRBD2	CASSSDSGSGDTQYF	TGTGCCAGCAGCTCCGATAGCGGGAGTGGAGATACGCAGTATTTT
TRBV28	-	TRBJ2-1	TRBD2	CASRPGLAGEGSYNEQFF	TGTGCCAGCCGGCCGGGACTAGCGGGAGAGGGGTCCTACAATGAGCAGTTCTTC
TRBV6-1	once	TRBJ1-5	TRBD1	CASSDLRDRGSYSNQPQHF	TGTGCCAGCAGTGACTTACGGGACAGGGGGTCTTATAGCAATCAGCCCCAGCATTTT
TRBV6-6	-	TRBJ2-3	-	CASSYSSIADTQYF	TGTGCCAGCAGTTACTCGAGTATCGCAGATACGCAGTATTTT
TRBV7-3	once	TRBJ1-1	-	CASSFWRNTEAFF	TGTGCCAGCAGCTTTTGGAGGAACACTGAAGCTTTCTTT
TRBV19	-	TRBJ1-1	-	CASSNLWGVSTEAFF	TGTGCCAGTAGTAACCTTTGGGGAGTGAGCACTGAAGCTTTCTTT
TRBV5-1	-	TRBJ2-1	-	CASSLGGGKLYNEQFF	TGCGCCAGCAGCTTGGGTGGGGGGAAGCTGTACAATGAGCAGTTCTTC
TRBV7-9	-	TRBJ1-4	-	CASSSIREGDEKLFF	TGTGCCAGCAGCTCAATCAGGGAGGGTGATGAAAAACTGTTTTTT
TRBV5-1	-	TRBJ1-2	TRBD1	CASSFGQAYGYTF	TGCGCCAGCAGCTTCGGACAGGCCTATGGCTACACCTTC
TRBV27	-	TRBJ2-7	TRBD1	CASSSPDRGPYEQYF	TGTGCCAGCAGTTCTCCAGACAGGGGGCCCTACGAGCAGTACTTC
TRBV5-1	-	TRBJ1-2	TRBD1	CASSWTGGYGYTF	TGCGCCAGCAGCTGGACAGGGGGCTATGGCTACACCTTC
TRBV7-9	-	TRBJ1-1	-	CASRHGGVGEAFF	TGTGCCAGCAGACACGGGGGAGTGGGTGAAGCTTTCTTT
TRBV14	-	TRBJ1-1	TRBD1	CASSQVGTGWSTEAFF	TGTGCCAGCAGCCAAGTAGGGACAGGGTGGTCCACTGAAGCTTTCTTT
TRBV5-4	-	TRBJ2-5	TRBD2	CASSLTSGGGETQYF	TGTGCCAGCAGCTTGACTAGCGGGGGAGGCGAGACCCAGTACTTC
TRBV30	-	TRBJ1-2	TRBD1	CAWSVPDRGYGYTF	TGTGCCTGGAGTGTACCGGACAGGGGCTATGGCTACACCTTC
TRBV10-3	-	TRBJ1-3	TRBD1	CAISEGRRQGHGNTIYF	TGTGCCATCAGTGAGGGTCGGAGACAGGGACACGGAAACACCATATATTTT
TRBV5-4	-	TRBJ2-7	TRBD2	CASSLWAGGPYEQYF	TGTGCCAGCAGCTTGTGGGCGGGAGGGCCGTACGAGCAGTACTTC
TRBV19	-	TRBJ1-5	-	CASRLSRGNQPQHF	TGTGCCAGTAGGCTTAGTAGAGGCAATCAGCCCCAGCATTTT
TRBV6-6	-	TRBJ1-5	-	CASRPGSRNQPQHF	TGTGCCAGCAGGCCGGGATCTCGCAATCAGCCCCAGCATTTT